This T cell receptor (beta chain) is from a study of T-cell memory formation after mild COVID-19. As for the study in general: The two donors had largely donor-specific TCR clusters.

5'RACE, which relied on constant-segment primers, yielded TCR alpha and TCR beta cDNA libraries carrying sample barcodes and UMIs. MiXCR was run by TCRdb on the 5' RACE reads, yielding one entry per CDR3 protein. The table lists a few hundred thousand distinct CDR3 sequences, around 30% of them singletons. Germline values: CDR1 MNHEY, CDR2 SVGAGI. The ends were cut back, 6 bases at V and 0 bases at J, with 9 bases in the middle. This CDR3 comprises 15 residues. Study-level findings and limits: The study found contracting CD4+ clones mainly in CM and EM and contracting CD8+ clones in EMRA. That cross-reactive memory joined was suggested by some responding clones appearing in pre-infection memory.

This clonotype appeared a few times. The antigen is not known. The sample consisted of PBMCs or a T cell subset sorted from them (not recorded which). The gene calls are TRBV6-5 and TRBJ1-6, with no clear D. The receptor was isolated from an adult woman who had mild COVID-19 (a few samples of this study predate the infection). Cell type and time point are not known. CDR3 DNA: TGTGCCAGCAGGCCTTACGACTCCTATAATTCACCCCTCCACTTT. Amino acids: CASRPYDSYNSPLHF.